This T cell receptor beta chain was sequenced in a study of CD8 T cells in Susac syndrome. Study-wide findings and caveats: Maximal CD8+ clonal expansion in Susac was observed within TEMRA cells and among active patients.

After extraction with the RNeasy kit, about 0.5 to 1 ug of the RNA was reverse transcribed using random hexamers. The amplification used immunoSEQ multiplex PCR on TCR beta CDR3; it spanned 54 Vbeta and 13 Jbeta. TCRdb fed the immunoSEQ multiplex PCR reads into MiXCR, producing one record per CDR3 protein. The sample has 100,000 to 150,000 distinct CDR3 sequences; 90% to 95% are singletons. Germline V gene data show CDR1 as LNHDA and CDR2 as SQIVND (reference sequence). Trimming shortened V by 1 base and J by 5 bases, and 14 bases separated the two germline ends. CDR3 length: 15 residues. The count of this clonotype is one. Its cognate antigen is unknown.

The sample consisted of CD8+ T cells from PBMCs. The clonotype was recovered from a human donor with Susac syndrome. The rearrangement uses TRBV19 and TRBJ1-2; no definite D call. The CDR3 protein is CASSIGAGPRYGYTF. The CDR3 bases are TGTGCCAGTAGTATAGGAGCCGGGCCCAGATATGGCTACACCTTC.